This T cell receptor (beta chain) was identified during a study of blood T cells in healthy people across ages. A sample-barcoded 5' primer and a J-beta primer mix were used in a second PCR of roughly 7 to 11 cycles. TCRdb called the 5' RACE reads again in MiXCR, with one record for every CDR3 protein. The data show over a million distinct CDR3 sequences, roughly 40% seen once. It was roughly 10 milliliters of peripheral blood that were drawn from each donor. Study-wide results and limits: Long-lived donors exceeded aged donors in naive CD4+ cells and diversity.

This clonotype was counted a few times. Its specificity is not known. CDR1 is MGHRA and CDR2 is YSYEKL in the germline V gene. The CDR3 loop spans 16 amino acids. Trimming removed 7 bases from V and 1 base from J, with 17 bases in between. The sequencing sample was made of blood. V usage is TRBV4-1 and J usage is TRBJ2-1, with TRBD2 as a possible D gene (5 bases). This TCR was recovered from a woman between 18 and 29 years old in good health. The CDR3, as DNA: TGCGCCAGCACCGAAGCTTGGGAGAGTTCCTACAATGAGCAGTTCTTC. Amino acids: CASTEAWESSYNEQFF.